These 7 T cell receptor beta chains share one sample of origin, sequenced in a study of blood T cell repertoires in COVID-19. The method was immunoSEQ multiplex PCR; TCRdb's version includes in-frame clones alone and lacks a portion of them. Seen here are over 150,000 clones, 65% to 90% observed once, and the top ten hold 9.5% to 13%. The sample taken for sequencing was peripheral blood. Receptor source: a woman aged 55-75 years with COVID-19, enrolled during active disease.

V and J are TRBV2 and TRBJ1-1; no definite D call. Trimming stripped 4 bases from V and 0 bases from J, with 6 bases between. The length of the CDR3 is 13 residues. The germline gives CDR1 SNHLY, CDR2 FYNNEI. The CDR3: CASSGQLNTEAFF. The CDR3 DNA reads TGTGCCAGCAGTGGACAATTGAACACTGAAGCTTTCTTT.

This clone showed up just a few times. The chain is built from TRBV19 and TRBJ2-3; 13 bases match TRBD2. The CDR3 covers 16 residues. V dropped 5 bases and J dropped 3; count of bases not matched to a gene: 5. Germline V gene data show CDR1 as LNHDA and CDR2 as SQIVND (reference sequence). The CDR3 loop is CASSEPGLAGTDTQYF. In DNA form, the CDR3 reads TGTGCCAGTAGTGAACCGGGACTAGCGGGAACAGATACGCAGTATTTT. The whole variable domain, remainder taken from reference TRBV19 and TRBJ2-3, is DGGITQSPKYLFRKEGQNVTLSCEQNLNHDAMYWYRQDPGQGLRLIYYSQIVNDFQKGDIAEGYSVSREKKESFPLTVTSAQKNPTAFYLCASSEPGLAGTDTQYFGPGTRLTVL.

The DNA for the CDR3 is TGTGCCACCAGCAGAGGGCACAGCTCAAACACTGAAGCTTTCTTT. This sequence encodes CATSRGHSSNTEAFF. The rearrangement links TRBV15 to TRBJ1-1; D not resolved. This CDR3 has 15 residues. Germline lookup yields CDR1 LNHNV and CDR2 YYDKDF (reference sequence). Trimming cost V 1 base and J 2 bases, with 11 bases left between them.

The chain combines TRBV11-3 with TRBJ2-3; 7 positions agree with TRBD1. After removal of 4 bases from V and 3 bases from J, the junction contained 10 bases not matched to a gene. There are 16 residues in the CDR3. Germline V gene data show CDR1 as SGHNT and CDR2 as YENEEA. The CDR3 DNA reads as TGTGCCAGCAGCTATTCCGACAGGGAAGTTACAGATACGCAGTATTTT. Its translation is CASSYSDREVTDTQYF.

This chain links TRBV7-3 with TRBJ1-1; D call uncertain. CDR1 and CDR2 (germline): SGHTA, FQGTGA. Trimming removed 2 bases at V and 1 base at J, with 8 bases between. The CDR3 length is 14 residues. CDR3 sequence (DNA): TGTGCCAGCAGCTTACAAGCAGGGAACACTGAAGCTTTCTTT. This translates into CASSLQAGNTEAFF.

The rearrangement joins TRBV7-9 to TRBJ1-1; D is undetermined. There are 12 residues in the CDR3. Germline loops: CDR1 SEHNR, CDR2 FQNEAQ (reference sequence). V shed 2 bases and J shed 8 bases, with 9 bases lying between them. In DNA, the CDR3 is TGTGCCAGCAGCTTAATAACAGACGAAGCTTTCTTT. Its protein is CASSLITDEAFF.

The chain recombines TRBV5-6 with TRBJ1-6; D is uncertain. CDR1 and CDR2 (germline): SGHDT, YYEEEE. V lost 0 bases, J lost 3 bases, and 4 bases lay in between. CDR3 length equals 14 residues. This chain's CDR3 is CASSLGHYNSPLHF. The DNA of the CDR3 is TGTGCCAGCAGCTTGGGGCACTATAATTCACCCCTCCACTTT.